Below, one T cell receptor (beta chain) is given with its context. In the source study's methods: Reference gene primer amplification in the assay estimated nucleated cell counts. Sequenced by immunoSEQ multiplex PCR; TCRdb stores in-frame clones only, minus some. The V and J calls and the clone size are those of that table, but D and trimming were determined from the DNA. In the table there are approximately 160,000 clones, approximately 73% of which are singletons. CDR3 length equals 16 residues. Per germline, CDR1 SNHLY and CDR2 FYNNEI. The J segment lost 4 bases and the V segment lost 1 base, leaving 10 bases of the junction unmatched. The data originate from a study of blood T cell repertoires in COVID-19.

The sequencing sample was made of peripheral blood. The TCR comes from a woman of 80 years or more with acute or convalescent COVID-19. This chain joins TRBV2 and TRBJ2-7; 7 positions match TRBD1. As DNA, the CDR3 is TGTGCCAGCAGTGAAGGGAGTCGAGGGGGCAGGTACGAGCAGTACTTC. It encodes CASSEGSRGGRYEQYF.